The sequence of this TCR beta chain was determined in a study of beta chain features in type 1 diabetes. The study, taken as a whole, reports: Shorter TCRB CDR3s, moderately but significantly so, marked every one of the four CD4+ subsets in Type 1 diabetes patients.

The entirety of the isolated RNA underwent reverse transcription, so expressed TCRB transcripts were sequenced. Naive, central memory and regulatory T cell samples produced a mean of approximately 3.5 million reads. TCRdb's copy holds only in-frame clones and misses some; the assay was immunoSEQ multiplex PCR. The data contain roughly 150,000 clones, over 7.5% of them singletons. Points on this clone: Antigen: not known. One base away lies a much larger clone, so this may be a sequencing read error.

The sequenced sample was central memory CD4+ T cells from blood. This clonotype originated in a woman between 18 and 30 years old in good health.

The chain's CDR3 is CASSFPGTDTQYF. Here the CDR3 DNA reads TGTGCCAGCAGCTTTCCAGGCACAGATACGCAGTATTTT. The V and J genes are TRBV11-3 and TRBJ2-3; D not certain. Trimming left V 3 bases short and J 1 base short, with 5 bases between. The CDR3 sequence is 13 residues long. Germline assignment: CDR1 SGHNT and CDR2 YENEEA.